This T cell receptor beta chain was sequenced for a study of post-analysis software for immune sequencing data. The overall study: The cohort encompassed relapsing-remitting, secondary progressive and progressive-relapsing multiple sclerosis disease courses.

Overall study findings and caveats: The F measure placed samples prepared in the same batch into strongly shared clusters. About five TRBV segments (TRBV5-6, TRBV5-1 and TRBV20-1 among them) occurred more frequently in patients than in controls. Multiple sclerosis was associated with a significant reduction in normalized Chao1 diversity relative to controls.

Built from TCR beta cDNA, the libraries had unique molecular identifiers in them. cDNA molecules numbering around 450,000 came from roughly 1.1 to 9.2 million T cells. TCRdb redid the calling of the PCR reads with MiXCR, one entry per CDR3 protein. The sample shows roughly 540,000 distinct CDR3 sequences, approximately 34% of them seen only once. About this clonotype: Its antigen remains unknown.

Trimming at V came to 4 bases and at J to 7 bases, leaving 9 bases not matched to a gene. Per the germline V gene, CDR1 is SGHAT and CDR2 is FQNNGV. The CDR3 loop spans 16 amino acids. The clonotype comes from a girl aged 2-17 years with multiple sclerosis. The rearrangement links TRBV11-2 to TRBJ1-6, with TRBD1 matching over 8 bases. Sample: blood. CDR3 sequence reads: CASSYTRTGRNSPLHF. CDR3 DNA sequence: TGTGCCAGCAGCTATACCCGGACAGGGCGCAATTCACCCCTCCACTTT.